These 12 T cell receptor beta chains were all obtained from the same sample, sequenced in a study of blood T cell repertoires in COVID-19. TCRdb's copy holds only in-frame clones and misses some; the assay was immunoSEQ multiplex PCR. The sample lists more than 65,000 clones, around 79% occurring once. The sequencing input was peripheral blood. Source of these receptors: a woman aged 70-85 years with acute or convalescent COVID-19.

The chain recombines TRBV6-4 with TRBJ1-5, with D possibly being TRBD1 (5 bases). The CDR3 has 15 amino acids. From germline, CDR1 is MRHNA and CDR2 SNTAGT. Deletions cut 2 bases from V and 1 base from J, with 9 bases between. Here the CDR3 reads CASSDGSGSNQPQHF. The CDR3 DNA follows: TGTGCCAGCAGTGACGGGTCAGGGAGCAATCAGCCCCAGCATTTT.

The V gene is TRBV28, the J gene TRBJ1-1; D gene unclear. This CDR3 has 11 amino acids. Germline V gene lookup returns CDR1 MDHEN and CDR2 SYDVKM. Deletions cut 10 bases from V and 5 bases from J, with 11 bases between. DNA of the CDR3: TGTGCCACTCAAAGAGGGACTGAAGCTTTCTTT. Its protein is CATQRGTEAFF.

J is TRBJ2-5 and V is TRBV5-1; TRBD2 matches 9 bases. The V gene end was trimmed by 4 bases and the J gene end by 1 base; junction bases not matched to a gene: 8. The CDR3 is made up of 16 amino acids. Germline V gene sequence: CDR1 SGHRS, CDR2 YFSETQ. The CDR3 protein is CASSTLGGGAQETQYF. CDR3 nucleotides: TGCGCCAGCAGCACTCTCGGCGGGGGGGCCCAAGAGACCCAGTACTTC.

The chain combines TRBV7-2 with TRBJ2-7, with 8 nucleotides matching TRBD2. This CDR3 spans 14 amino acids. V lost 5 bases, J lost 6 bases, and 9 bases stayed unmatched. Germline V gene sequence: CDR1 SGHTA, CDR2 FQGNSA. CDR3 residues: CASSMKSGSPEQYF. As DNA, the CDR3 is TGTGCCAGCAGCATGAAAAGCGGGAGCCCCGAGCAGTACTTC. Together with reference TRBV7-2 and TRBJ2-7, the CDR3 gives the full variable domain: GAGVSQSPSNKVTEKGKDVELRCDPISGHTALYWYRQSLGQGLEFLIYFQGNSAPDKSGLPSDRFSAERTGGSVSTLTIQRTQQEDSAVYLCASSMKSGSPEQYFGPGTRLTVT.

V usage is TRBV5-1 and J usage is TRBJ2-7; maybe TRBD1 (5 bases). Between the trimmed V and J ends, which lost 2 bases and 6 bases, there was a span of 15 bases. The CDR3 contains 14 residues. Germline CDR1 reads SGHRS; CDR2 reads YFSETQ. CDR3 sequence (DNA): TGCGCCAGCAGCTTAGGGGTTCATTCCGGCGAGCAGTACTTC. Its protein is CASSLGVHSGEQYF. Based on the CDR3 plus reference TRBV5-1 and TRBJ2-7, the full variable domain is KAGVTQTPRYLIKTRGQQVTLSCSPISGHRSVSWYQQTPGQGLQFLFEYFSETQRNKGNFPGRFSGRQFSNSRSEMNVSTLELGDSALYLCASSLGVHSGEQYFGPGTRLTVT.

This chain uses TRBV29-1 with TRBJ2-5, with D perhaps matching TRBD2 (7 bases). V shed 5 bases and J shed 5 bases, with 12 bases lying between them. Germline CDR1 and CDR2: SQVTM and ANQGSEA. The CDR3 is 12 amino acids. The CDR3 DNA is TGCAGCGTTCAACAGGGAGGGGAGACCCAGTACTTC. This encodes CSVQQGGETQYF.

The chain combines TRBV6-5 with TRBJ1-1; 7 positions match TRBD1. Germline-derived CDR1 and CDR2 are MNHEY and SVGAGI. The junction had 5 bases not matched to a gene; V was cut back by 7 bases and J by 6 bases. This CDR3 region has 12 residues. The CDR3 sequence is CASTFGTAEAFF. CDR3 nucleotide sequence: TGTGCCAGCACCTTCGGGACAGCTGAAGCTTTCTTT.

The rearrangement links TRBV6-5 to TRBJ1-3, with D possibly matching TRBD1 (5 bases). V was trimmed by 6 bases and J by 9 bases, leaving 21 bases between them. Germline lookup yields CDR1 MNHEY and CDR2 SVGAGI. This CDR3 region has 15 residues. This CDR3 is CASSTGGAFISTIYF. Written as DNA, the CDR3 is TGTGCCAGCAGCACCGGAGGGGCCTTTATAAGCACCATATATTTT.

V and J are TRBV19 and TRBJ2-7; possible D gene TRBD1, 5 bases. The CDR3 has 14 residues. Germline CDR1 and CDR2: LNHDA and SQIVND (reference sequence). Trimming pared 3 bases from V and 4 bases from J, leaving 13 bases between. The chain's CDR3 is CASSIPGQIYEQYF. In DNA, the CDR3 is TGTGCCAGTAGTATCCCAGGACAAATATACGAGCAGTACTTC.

There are many counts of this clone. One end of the junction varies from germline; a read error may be responsible. The chain links TRBV4-1 to TRBJ1-4, with D possibly TRBD1 on 6 matching bases. The germline gives CDR1 MGHRA, CDR2 YSYEKL. CDR3 size: 15 residues. The CDR3 spells CASSQTGTTNEKLFF. CDR3 in DNA: TGCGCCAGCAGCCAAACCGGGACAACAAATGAAAAACTGTTTTTT.

The rearrangement uses TRBV6-1 and TRBJ1-5; possibly TRBD1 for D (6 bases). The V end lost 1 base, the J end lost 3 bases, and 13 bases lay between the germline ends. CDR3 length equals 16 residues. Germline V gene sequence: CDR1 MNHNS, CDR2 SASEGT. The CDR3 reads CASSEEGRGSNQPQHF. The CDR3 nucleotides read TGTGCCAGCAGTGAAGAGGGCAGGGGATCCAATCAGCCCCAGCATTTT.

The rearrangement links TRBV28 to TRBJ2-1; tentative D call: TRBD1 (5 bases). Germline V CDR1 and CDR2: MDHEN, SYDVKM. V was clipped by 5 bases and J by 9 bases, with 23 bases between them. The CDR3 is 16 amino acids. This CDR3 reads CASSRNAPPQGGEQFF. CDR3 coding DNA: TGTGCCAGCAGTCGCAACGCCCCCCCCCAGGGTGGTGAGCAGTTCTTC.